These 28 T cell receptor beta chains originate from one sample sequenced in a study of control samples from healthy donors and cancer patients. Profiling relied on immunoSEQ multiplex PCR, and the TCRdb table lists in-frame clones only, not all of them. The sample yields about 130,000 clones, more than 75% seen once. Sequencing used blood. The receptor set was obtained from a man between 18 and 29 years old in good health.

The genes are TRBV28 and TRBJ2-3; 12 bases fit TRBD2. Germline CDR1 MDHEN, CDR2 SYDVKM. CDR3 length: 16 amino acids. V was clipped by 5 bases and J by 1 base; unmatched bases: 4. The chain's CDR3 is CASSLAGGPGTDTQYF. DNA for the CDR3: TGTGCCAGCAGTCTAGCGGGAGGGCCTGGCACAGATACGCAGTATTTT.

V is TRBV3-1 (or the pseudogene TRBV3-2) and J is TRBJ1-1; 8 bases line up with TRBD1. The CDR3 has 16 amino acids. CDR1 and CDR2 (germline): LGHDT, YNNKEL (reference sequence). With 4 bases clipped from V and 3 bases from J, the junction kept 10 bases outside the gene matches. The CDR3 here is CASSPAGQVRDTEAFF. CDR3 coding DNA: TGTGCCAGCAGCCCCGCGGGACAGGTAAGGGACACTGAAGCTTTCTTT.

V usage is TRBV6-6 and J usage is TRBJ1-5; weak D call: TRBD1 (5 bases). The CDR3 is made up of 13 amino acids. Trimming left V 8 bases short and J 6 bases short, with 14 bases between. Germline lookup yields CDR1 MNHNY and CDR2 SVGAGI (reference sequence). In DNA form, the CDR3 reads TGTGCCAGCCGGGACGGCGTTAGTCAGCCCCAGCATTTT. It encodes CASRDGVSQPQHF.

The CDR3 spells CAWSVRGASNQPQHF. Here the CDR3 DNA reads TGTGCCTGGAGTGTACGGGGGGCCAGCAATCAGCCCCAGCATTTT. The chain is built from TRBV30 and TRBJ1-5; tentatively, D is TRBD1 (6 bases). In germline, CDR1 is GTSNPN, CDR2 SVGIG (reference sequence). Deletions cut 0 bases from V and 1 base from J, with 10 bases between. The CDR3 extends over 15 amino acids.

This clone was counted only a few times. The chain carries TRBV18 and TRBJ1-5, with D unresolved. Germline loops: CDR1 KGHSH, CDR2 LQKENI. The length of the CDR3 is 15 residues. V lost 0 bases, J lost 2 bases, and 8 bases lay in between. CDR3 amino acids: CASSPPDAGNQPQHF. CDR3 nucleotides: TGTGCCAGCTCACCACCGGACGCCGGCAATCAGCCCCAGCATTTT.

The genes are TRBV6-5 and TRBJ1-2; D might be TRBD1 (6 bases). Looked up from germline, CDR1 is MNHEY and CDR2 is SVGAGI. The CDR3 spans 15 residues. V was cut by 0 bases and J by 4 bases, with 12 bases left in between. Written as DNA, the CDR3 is TGTGCCAGCAGTTACTCGACAGGCCAAGGCTATGGCTACACCTTC. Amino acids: CASSYSTGQGYGYTF.

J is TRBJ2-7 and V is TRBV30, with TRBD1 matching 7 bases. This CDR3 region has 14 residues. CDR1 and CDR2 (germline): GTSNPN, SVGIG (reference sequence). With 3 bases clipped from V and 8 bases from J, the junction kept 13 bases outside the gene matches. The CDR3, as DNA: TGTGCCTGGAGCGGTGGGACCCAGGGGGTGAAGCAGTACTTC. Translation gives CAWSGGTQGVKQYF.

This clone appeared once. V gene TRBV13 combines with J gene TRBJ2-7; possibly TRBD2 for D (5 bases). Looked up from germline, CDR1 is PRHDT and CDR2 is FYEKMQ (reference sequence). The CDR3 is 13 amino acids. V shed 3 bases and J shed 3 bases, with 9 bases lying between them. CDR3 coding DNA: TGTGCCAGCAGCTTCCTCGGGAACTACGAGCAGTACTTC. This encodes CASSFLGNYEQYF.

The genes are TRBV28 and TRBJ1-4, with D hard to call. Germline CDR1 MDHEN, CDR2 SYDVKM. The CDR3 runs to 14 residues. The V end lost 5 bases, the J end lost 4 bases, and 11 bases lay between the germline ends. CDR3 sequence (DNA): TGTGCCAGCAGTGGGCGGTGGGTTAATGAAAAACTGTTTTTT. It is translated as CASSGRWVNEKLFF. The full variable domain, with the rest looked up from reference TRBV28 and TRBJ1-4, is DVKVTQSSRYLVKRTGEKVFLECVQDMDHENMFWYRQDPGLGLRLIYFSYDVKMKEKGDIPEGYSVSREKKERFSLILESASTNQTSMYLCASSGRWVNEKLFFGSGTQLSVL.

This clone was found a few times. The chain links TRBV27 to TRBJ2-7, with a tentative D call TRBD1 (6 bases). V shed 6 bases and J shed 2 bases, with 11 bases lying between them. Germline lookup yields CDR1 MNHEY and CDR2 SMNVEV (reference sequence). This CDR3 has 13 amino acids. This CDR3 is CASSPTGPYEQYF. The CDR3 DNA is TGTGCCAGCAGCCCTACAGGGCCCTACGAGCAGTACTTC.

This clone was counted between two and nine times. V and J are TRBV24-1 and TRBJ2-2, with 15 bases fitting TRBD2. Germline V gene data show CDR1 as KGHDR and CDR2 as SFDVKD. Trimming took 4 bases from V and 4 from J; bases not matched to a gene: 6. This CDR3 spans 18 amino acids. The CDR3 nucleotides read TGTGCCACCAGTGACTCCCGGACTAGCGGGAGGGCCACCGGGGAGCTGTTTTTT. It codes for CATSDSRTSGRATGELFF.

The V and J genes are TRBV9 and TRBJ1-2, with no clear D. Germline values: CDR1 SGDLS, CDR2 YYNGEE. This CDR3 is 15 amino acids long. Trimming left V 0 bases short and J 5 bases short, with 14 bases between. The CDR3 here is CASSVGPVMSYGYTF. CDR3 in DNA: TGTGCCAGCAGCGTAGGCCCTGTCATGTCGTATGGCTACACCTTC.

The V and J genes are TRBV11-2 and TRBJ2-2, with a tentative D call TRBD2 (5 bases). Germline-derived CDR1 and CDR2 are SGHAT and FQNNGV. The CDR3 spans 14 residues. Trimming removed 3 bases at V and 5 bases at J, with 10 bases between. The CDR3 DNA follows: TGTGCCAGCAGCTTCGTACTAGGGACCGGGGAGCTGTTTTTT. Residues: CASSFVLGTGELFF.

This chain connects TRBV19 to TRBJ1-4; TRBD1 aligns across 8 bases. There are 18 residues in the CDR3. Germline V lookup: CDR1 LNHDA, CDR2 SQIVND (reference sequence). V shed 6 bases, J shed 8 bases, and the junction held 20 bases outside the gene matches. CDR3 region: CASSVKGTGERWSEKLFF. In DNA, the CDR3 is TGTGCCAGTAGCGTTAAGGGGACAGGAGAGAGGTGGTCGGAAAAACTGTTTTTT.

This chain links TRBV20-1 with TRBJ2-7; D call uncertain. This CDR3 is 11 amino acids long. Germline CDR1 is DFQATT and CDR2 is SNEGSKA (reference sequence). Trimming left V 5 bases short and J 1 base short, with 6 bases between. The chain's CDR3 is CSARVSYEQYF. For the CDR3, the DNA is TGCAGTGCTCGGGTTTCCTACGAGCAGTACTTC.

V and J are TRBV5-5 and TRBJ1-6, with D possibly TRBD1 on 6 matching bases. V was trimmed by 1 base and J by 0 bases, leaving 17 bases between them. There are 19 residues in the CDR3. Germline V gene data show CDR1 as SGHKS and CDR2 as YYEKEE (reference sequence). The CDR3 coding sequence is TGTGCCAGCAGCTTGTCGGGCGGGGGCGTAAGCTCCTATAATTCACCCCTCCACTTT. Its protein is CASSLSGGGVSSYNSPLHF.

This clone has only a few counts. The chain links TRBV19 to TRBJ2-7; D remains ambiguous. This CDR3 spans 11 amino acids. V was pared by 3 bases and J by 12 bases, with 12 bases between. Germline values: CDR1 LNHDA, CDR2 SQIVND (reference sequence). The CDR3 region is CASSMGDSMYF. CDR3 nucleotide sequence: TGTGCCAGTAGTATGGGTGACTCGATGTACTTC.

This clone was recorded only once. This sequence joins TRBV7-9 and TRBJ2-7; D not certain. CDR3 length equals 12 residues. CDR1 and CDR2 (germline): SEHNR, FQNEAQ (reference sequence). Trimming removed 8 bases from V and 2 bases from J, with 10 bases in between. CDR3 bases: TGTGCCAGCGAACGGACCACCTACGAGCAGTACTTC. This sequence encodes CASERTTYEQYF.

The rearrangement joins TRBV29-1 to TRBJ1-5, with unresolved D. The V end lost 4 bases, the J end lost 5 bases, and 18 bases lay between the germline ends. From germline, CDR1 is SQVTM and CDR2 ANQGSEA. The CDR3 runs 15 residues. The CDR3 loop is CSVVETGMRDQPQHF. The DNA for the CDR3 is TGCAGCGTTGTGGAGACGGGGATGAGGGATCAGCCCCAGCATTTT.

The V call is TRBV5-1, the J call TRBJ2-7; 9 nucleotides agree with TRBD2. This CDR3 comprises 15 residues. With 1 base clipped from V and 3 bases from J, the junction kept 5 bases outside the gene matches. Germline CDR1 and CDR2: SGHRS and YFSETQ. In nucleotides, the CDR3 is TGCGCCAGCAGCTTGATTAGCGGGAGTATCTACGAGCAGTACTTC. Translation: CASSLISGSIYEQYF.

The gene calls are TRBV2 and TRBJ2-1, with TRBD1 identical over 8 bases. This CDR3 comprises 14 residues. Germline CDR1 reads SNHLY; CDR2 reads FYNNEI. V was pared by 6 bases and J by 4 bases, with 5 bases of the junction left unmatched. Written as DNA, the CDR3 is TGTGCCAGCAGAGGACAGGGCCCATACAATGAGCAGTTCTTC. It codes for CASRGQGPYNEQFF.

CDR3 in DNA: TGTGCCAGCAGTGGGACTTCTAGCTCCTACGAGCAGTACTTC. Translated: CASSGTSSSYEQYF. The V and J genes are TRBV2 and TRBJ2-7; weak D call: TRBD2 (5 bases). The CDR3 sequence is 14 residues long. Trimming took off 4 bases at V and 0 bases at J, with 10 bases between the two ends. Germline CDR1 is SNHLY and CDR2 is FYNNEI.

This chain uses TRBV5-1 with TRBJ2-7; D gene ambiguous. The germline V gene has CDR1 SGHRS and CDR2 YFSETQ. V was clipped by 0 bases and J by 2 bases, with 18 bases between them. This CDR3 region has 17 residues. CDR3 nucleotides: TGCGCCAGCAGCTTGGGACCGGGCGCACCCCAGGCCTACGAGCAGTACTTC. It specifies CASSLGPGAPQAYEQYF.

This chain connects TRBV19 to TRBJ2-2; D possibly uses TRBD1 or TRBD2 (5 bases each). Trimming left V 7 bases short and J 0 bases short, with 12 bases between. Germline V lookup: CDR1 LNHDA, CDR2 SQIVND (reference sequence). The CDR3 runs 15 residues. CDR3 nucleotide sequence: TGTGCCAGTAAGACCGGGACGGCGAACACCGGGGAGCTGTTTTTT. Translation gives CASKTGTANTGELFF.

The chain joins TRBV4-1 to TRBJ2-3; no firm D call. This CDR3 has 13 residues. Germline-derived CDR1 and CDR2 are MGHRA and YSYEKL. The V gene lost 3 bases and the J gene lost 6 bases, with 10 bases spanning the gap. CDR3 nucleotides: TGCGCCAGCAGCCATCCAAGTCGGGATACGCAGTATTTT. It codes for CASSHPSRDTQYF.

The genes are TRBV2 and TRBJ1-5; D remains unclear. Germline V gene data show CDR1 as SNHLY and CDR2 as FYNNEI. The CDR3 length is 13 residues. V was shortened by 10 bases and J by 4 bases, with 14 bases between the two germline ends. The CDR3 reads CATLDQANQPQHF. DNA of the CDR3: TGTGCCACCTTAGACCAAGCTAATCAGCCCCAGCATTTT.

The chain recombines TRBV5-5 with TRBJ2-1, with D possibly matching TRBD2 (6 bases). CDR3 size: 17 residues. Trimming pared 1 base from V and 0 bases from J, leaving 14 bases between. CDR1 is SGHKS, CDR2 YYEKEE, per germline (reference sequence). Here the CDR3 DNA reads TGTGCCAGCAGCTTGACCGGGACTCCTAGCTCCTACAATGAGCAGTTCTTC. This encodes CASSLTGTPSSYNEQFF.

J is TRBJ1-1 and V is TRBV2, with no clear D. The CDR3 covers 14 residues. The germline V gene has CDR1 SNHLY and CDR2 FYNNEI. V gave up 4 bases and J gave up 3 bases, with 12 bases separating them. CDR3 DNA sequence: TGTGCCAGCAGTGGTGTAGGGATGGACACTGAAGCTTTCTTT. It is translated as CASSGVGMDTEAFF. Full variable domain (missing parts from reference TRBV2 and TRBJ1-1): EPEVTQTPSHQVTQMGQEVILRCVPISNHLYFYWYRQILGQKVEFLVSFYNNEISEKSEIFDDQFSVERPDGSNFTLKIRSTKLEDSAMYFCASSGVGMDTEAFFGQGTRLTVV.